These 20 T cell receptor beta chains were sequenced from one sample in a study of cytomegalovirus exposure and HLA in healthy donors. PCR primers comprised 60 Vbeta and 13 Jbeta primers. The method was immunoSEQ multiplex PCR; TCRdb's version includes in-frame clones alone and lacks a portion of them. This table holds approximately 93,000 clones, 75% to 85% found once. The sample consisted of PBMCs. The receptors were sampled from a middle-aged woman in good health and CMV-seronegative.

The V and J genes are TRBV2 and TRBJ2-3, with 8 bases lining up with TRBD2. Germline V lookup: CDR1 SNHLY, CDR2 FYNNEI. Trimming removed 4 bases from V and 6 bases from J; junction bases left unmatched: 12. There are 16 residues in the CDR3. The CDR3 is CASSVKAGATVDTQYF. The CDR3 nucleotides are TGTGCCAGCAGTGTAAAAGCGGGGGCTACGGTGGATACGCAGTATTTT.

Concerning this clone itself: The junction departs from germline at one end; a sequencing error may be responsible. J is TRBJ1-5 and V is TRBV30; maybe TRBD1 (5 bases). Germline V gene sequence: CDR1 GTSNPN, CDR2 SVGIG (reference sequence). The CDR3 runs 13 residues. The CDR3 loop is CAWSIDSDQPQNF. As DNA, the CDR3 is TGTGCCTGGAGTATCGACAGCGATCAGCCCCAGAATTTT.

This clone was counted a single time. The chain carries TRBV30 and TRBJ1-1; D unclear. This CDR3 contains 16 residues. CDR1 is GTSNPN and CDR2 is SVGIG in the germline V gene (reference sequence). Trimming removed 0 bases at V and 7 bases at J, with 21 bases between. The CDR3 region has the DNA TGTGCCTGGAGTGTACGCCCCCCGGGGAGGGCGGGTGAAGCTTTCTTT. This gives the protein CAWSVRPPGRAGEAFF.

This chain uses TRBV9 with TRBJ1-5; D is undetermined. The CDR3 runs to 15 residues. Looked up from germline, CDR1 is SGDLS and CDR2 is YYNGEE. Trimming pared 3 bases from V and 4 bases from J, leaving 14 bases between. The CDR3 loop reads CASSELDGGNQPQHF. The CDR3 DNA reads as TGTGCCAGCAGCGAATTAGACGGAGGGAATCAGCCCCAGCATTTT.

This clone was seen once. Germline is not matched at one junction end, which may reflect a read error. J is TRBJ1-6 and V is TRBV4-1; D gene ambiguous. Germline V gene lookup returns CDR1 MGHRA and CDR2 YSYEKL. The CDR3 is 12 amino acids. CDR3 residues: CASSQVNPPLHF. CDR3 DNA sequence: TGCGCCAGCAGCCAAGTTAATCCACCCCTCCACTTT.

The V gene is TRBV28, the J gene TRBJ2-3; D possibly corresponds to TRBD1 (6 bases). The germline V and J ends were trimmed by 1 base and 6 bases, with 11 bases remaining between them. In germline, CDR1 is MDHEN, CDR2 SYDVKM. The CDR3 is 14 residues long. In DNA, the CDR3 is TGTGCCAGCAGTTTATCGCAGAGGGGGGATACGCAGTATTTT. Translation gives CASSLSQRGDTQYF.

This clone was detected once. The chain uses TRBV27 and TRBJ1-1; 9 bases align to TRBD1. This CDR3 comprises 18 residues. Trimming took 4 bases from V and 4 from J; bases not matched to a gene: 16. The V gene's germline CDR1 is MNHEY and CDR2 SMNVEV (reference sequence). CDR3 DNA sequence: TGTGCCAGCAGTTCACCAGGATCACAGGGGGCTTTAAGCACTGAAGCTTTCTTT. This codes for CASSSPGSQGALSTEAFF.

This rearrangement joins TRBV10-3 to TRBJ1-1; D possibly corresponds to TRBD1 (6 bases). V shed 8 bases and J shed 1 base, with 14 bases lying between them. The germline CDR1 and CDR2 sequences are ENHRY and SYGVKD. The CDR3 covers 14 residues. The CDR3 DNA follows: TGTGCCATCTGGGGAGACAGGCGGAACACTGAAGCTTTCTTT. This translates into CAIWGDRRNTEAFF.

V and J are TRBV19 and TRBJ1-2; a weak D match, TRBD1 (5 bases). CDR3 length: 13 residues. CDR1 is LNHDA, CDR2 SQIVND, per germline (reference sequence). Trimming shortened V by 7 bases and J by 6 bases, and 15 bases separated the two germline ends. CDR3 sequence reads: CASTAQALNGYTF. DNA of the CDR3: TGTGCCAGTACGGCACAGGCCTTAAATGGCTACACCTTC.

The chain carries TRBV19 and TRBJ1-2, with no clear D. Trimming cost V 3 bases and J 7 bases, with 15 bases left between them. Germline V gives CDR1 LNHDA, CDR2 SQIVND (reference sequence). The CDR3 extends over 14 amino acids. For the CDR3, the DNA is TGTGCCAGTAGTATCGAGAGAGTTGGTGGTGGCTACACCTTC. Its translation is CASSIERVGGGYTF.

In this sample, this clone turned up a few times. This chain joins TRBV6-1 and TRBJ2-7, with D possibly matching TRBD1 (5 bases). The CDR3 runs 14 residues. Trimming removed 2 bases from V and 4 bases from J, with 12 bases in between. The germline V gene encodes CDR1 MNHNS and CDR2 SASEGT. The CDR3 DNA is TGTGCCAGCAGTGAATCCGCACGACAGTACGAGCAGTACTTC. This sequence encodes CASSESARQYEQYF.

The chain joins TRBV5-1 to TRBJ2-7, with D maybe TRBD1 (6 bases). This CDR3 contains 15 residues. CDR1 is SGHRS, CDR2 YFSETQ, per germline. The V and J ends lost 3 bases and 7 bases respectively, with 20 bases between them. The CDR3 DNA reads as TGCGCCAGCAGCTCCACTCAGGGACACCCCCGAGAGCAGTACTTC. Translated, it gives CASSSTQGHPREQYF.

The chain joins TRBV5-6 to TRBJ2-7; D remains unclear. The CDR3 has 13 residues. Germline V gives CDR1 SGHDT, CDR2 YYEEEE. The V end lost 4 bases, the J end lost 2 bases, and 10 bases lay between the germline ends. As DNA, the CDR3 is TGTGCCAGCAGCAAAACTGCCGCCTACGAGCAGTACTTC. Translating gives CASSKTAAYEQYF.

This chain connects TRBV2 to TRBJ2-2; weak D call: TRBD2 (6 bases). Germline CDR1 is SNHLY and CDR2 is FYNNEI. The CDR3 runs to 16 residues. The V end was cut by 0 bases, the J end by 1 base, with 9 bases between. The CDR3 here is CASSEADGGNTGELFF. The CDR3 DNA is TGTGCCAGCAGTGAAGCGGACGGGGGGAACACCGGGGAGCTGTTTTTT. The full variable domain, in which reference TRBV2 and TRBJ2-2 provide the parts outside the CDR3, is EPEVTQTPSHQVTQMGQEVILRCVPISNHLYFYWYRQILGQKVEFLVSFYNNEISEKSEIFDDQFSVERPDGSNFTLKIRSTKLEDSAMYFCASSEADGGNTGELFFGEGSRLTVL.

This clone was found many times. The V call is TRBV19, the J call TRBJ2-1, with 11 nucleotides matching TRBD2. V gave up 1 base and J gave up 7 bases; unmatched junction bases: 0. Germline-derived CDR1 and CDR2 are LNHDA and SQIVND (reference sequence). This CDR3 spans 14 amino acids. The CDR3 reads CASSIGLAGNEQFF. The CDR3 DNA is TGTGCCAGTAGTATAGGACTAGCGGGGAATGAGCAGTTCTTC.

V and J are TRBV10-3 and TRBJ1-5; 9 bases are a match to TRBD1. J was trimmed by 1 base and V by 2 bases; bases with no gene match: 9. The length of the CDR3 is 18 residues. Per the germline V gene, CDR1 is ENHRY and CDR2 is SYGVKD. CDR3 coding DNA: TGTGCCATCAGTGAGATGGGACAGGGCTCGCTAAGCAATCAGCCCCAGCATTTT. Residues: CAISEMGQGSLSNQPQHF.

This chain connects TRBV6-5 to TRBJ2-7, with D perhaps TRBD1 (6 bases). The germline CDR1 and CDR2 sequences are MNHEY and SVGAGI. The CDR3 runs 15 residues. Trimming shortened V by 5 bases and J by 3 bases, and 17 bases separated the two germline ends. The chain's CDR3 is CASSPLDRIGYEQYF. CDR3 coding DNA: TGTGCCAGCAGTCCGTTAGACAGGATTGGCTACGAGCAGTACTTC.

The chain links TRBV14 to TRBJ2-7; 7 bases agree with TRBD1. From germline, CDR1 is SGHDN and CDR2 FVKESK. The CDR3 has 16 amino acids. V gave up 0 bases and J gave up 3 bases; unmatched junction bases: 8. DNA for the CDR3: TGTGCCAGCAGCCAAGAGGGAGAGGGGGCATTCTACGAGCAGTACTTC. Encoded protein: CASSQEGEGAFYEQYF.

Only one count was recorded for this clone. The chain recombines TRBV7-2 with TRBJ1-1; D is possibly TRBD1 (6 bases). The CDR3 sequence is 16 residues long. V was pared by 0 bases and J by 3 bases, with 14 bases between. Germline assignment: CDR1 SGHTA and CDR2 FQGNSA. CDR3 coding DNA: TGTGCCAGCAGCTTAGCCCCGGCAGGGGAGTACACTGAAGCTTTCTTT. Protein product: CASSLAPAGEYTEAFF.

This chain joins TRBV6-5 and TRBJ1-2, with a weak D call TRBD1 (5 bases). V was cut by 6 bases and J by 8 bases, with 22 bases left in between. CDR1 and CDR2 (germline): MNHEY, SVGAGI. CDR3 size: 15 residues. As DNA, the CDR3 is TGTGCCAGCAGCTCCCCCCGGGGGGGGGTGGGGGGCTACACCTTC. The encoded protein is CASSSPRGGVGGYTF.